The 29 T cell receptor beta chains listed next were all sequenced from one sample in a study of cytomegalovirus exposure and HLA in healthy donors. A multiplex PCR was run with 60 Vbeta primers and 13 Jbeta primers. TCRdb's copy holds only in-frame clones and misses some; the assay was immunoSEQ multiplex PCR. The sample shows 150,000 or so clones, 75% to 85% of them seen only once. Material for sequencing was PBMCs. The receptors originated from a man aged 30 to 39 in good health and CMV-seropositive.

The V gene is TRBV5-1, the J gene TRBJ1-1; possible D gene TRBD1, 5 bases. V shed 4 bases and J shed 4 bases, with 14 bases lying between them. The CDR3 covers 14 residues. CDR1 and CDR2 from the germline V gene are SGHRS and YFSETQ. The CDR3 protein is CASSIDSRTTEAFF. In DNA form, the CDR3 reads TGCGCCAGCAGCATCGACAGCCGGACCACTGAAGCTTTCTTT.

This chain joins TRBV7-2 and TRBJ2-3; tentative D call: TRBD2 (5 bases). Trimming left V 5 bases short and J 0 bases short, with 15 bases between. The CDR3 is 16 amino acids. The germline gives CDR1 SGHTA, CDR2 FQGNSA. CDR3 nucleotides: TGTGCCAGCAGCCGATGGACTGTAGGGAGCACAGATACGCAGTATTTT. This encodes CASSRWTVGSTDTQYF.

J is TRBJ1-3 and V is TRBV28; 10 bases fit TRBD1. The CDR3 contains 17 residues. J lost 4 bases, V lost 7 bases, and 13 bases had no gene match. In germline, CDR1 is MDHEN, CDR2 SYDVKM. CDR3 DNA sequence: TGTGCCAGCATTCCCGGAAGGGGGACAGGGGTAGGAAACACCATATATTTT. It is translated as CASIPGRGTGVGNTIYF.

This clone has just a few counts. The chain couples TRBV7-2 to TRBJ2-7; TRBD2 aligns across 14 bases. The V and J ends lost 1 base and 4 bases, in that order; junction bases with no gene match: 6. CDR1 and CDR2 from the germline V gene are SGHTA and FQGNSA. The CDR3 is made up of 17 amino acids. CDR3 amino acids: CASSLGRLAGGPYEQYF. The CDR3 bases are TGTGCCAGCAGCTTAGGACGACTAGCGGGGGGGCCGTACGAGCAGTACTTC.

The J gene is TRBJ2-5, the V gene TRBV5-4; 8 nucleotides line up with TRBD1. The junction had 21 bases not matched to a gene; V was cut back by 9 bases and J by 5 bases. Germline assignment: CDR1 SGHNT and CDR2 YYREEE (reference sequence). The CDR3 runs to 17 residues. The CDR3 region is CATRTPIFRGRRETQYF. The CDR3 region has the DNA TGTGCCACCAGGACACCAATCTTCAGGGGGCGTCGGGAGACCCAGTACTTC.

The chain links TRBV19 to TRBJ1-5; 9 bases match TRBD1. The CDR3 spans 16 residues. Germline-derived CDR1 and CDR2 are LNHDA and SQIVND (reference sequence). V was pared by 0 bases and J by 6 bases, with 6 bases of the junction left unmatched. The CDR3 protein is CASSIEGTGRFQPQHF. The CDR3 coding sequence is TGTGCCAGTAGTATAGAAGGGACAGGGAGGTTTCAGCCCCAGCATTTT. The whole variable domain, filled in from reference TRBV19 and TRBJ1-5, reads DGGITQSPKYLFRKEGQNVTLSCEQNLNHDAMYWYRQDPGQGLRLIYYSQIVNDFQKGDIAEGYSVSREKKESFPLTVTSAQKNPTAFYLCASSIEGTGRFQPQHFGDGTRLSIL.

This chain uses TRBV5-1 with TRBJ2-3; 9 bases align to TRBD1. This CDR3 is 14 amino acids long. Germline V gene sequence: CDR1 SGHRS, CDR2 YFSETQ. J gave up 6 bases and V 3 bases, and 5 bases lay outside the gene matches. CDR3 nucleotides: TGCGCCAGCAGCTCGCCCGGACAGGGGGATACGCAGTATTTT. This sequence encodes CASSSPGQGDTQYF.

CDR3 bases: TGTGCCAGCAGTTCAGGGGGCCCTGACTATGGCTACACCTTC. Its protein product is CASSSGGPDYGYTF. The V call is TRBV28, the J call TRBJ1-2; 8 bases line up with TRBD1. Trimming at V came to 4 bases and at J to 3 bases, leaving 4 bases not matched to a gene. Germline CDR1 MDHEN, CDR2 SYDVKM. This CDR3 is built from 14 residues.

The chain uses TRBV6-1 and TRBJ2-5; TRBD2 matches 11 bases. This CDR3 is 15 amino acids long. V dropped 3 bases and J dropped 5; count of bases not matched to a gene: 5. From germline, CDR1 is MNHNS and CDR2 SASEGT. CDR3 coding DNA: TGTGCCAGCAGTGAGGGGACTAGCGGCGCCGAGACCCAGTACTTC. It yields the protein CASSEGTSGAETQYF.

Only one count was recorded for this clone. The chain recombines TRBV6-1 with TRBJ2-7; D might be TRBD2 (7 bases). The CDR3 contains 15 residues. Trimming cost V 7 bases and J 2 bases, with 18 bases left between them. CDR1 and CDR2 from the germline V gene are MNHNS and SASEGT. As DNA, the CDR3 is TGTGCCAGCACTTTAAGGGGGGGCCGGACCTACGAGCAGTACTTC. This codes for CASTLRGGRTYEQYF.

The rearrangement joins TRBV25-1 to TRBJ1-2, with TRBD1 identical over 7 bases. Germline V gives CDR1 MGHDK, CDR2 SYGVNS. J was trimmed by 0 bases and V by 5 bases; bases with no gene match: 6. The CDR3 contains 15 residues. This chain's CDR3 is CASSLGTAANYGYTF. The DNA for the CDR3 is TGTGCCAGCAGTCTCGGGACAGCGGCTAACTATGGCTACACCTTC.

This clone was picked up a small number of times. V is TRBV7-8 and J is TRBJ1-3; 9 bases are a match to TRBD1. CDR1 is SGHVS and CDR2 is FQNEAQ in the germline V gene. V shed 6 bases, J shed 1 base, and the junction held 10 bases outside the gene matches. This CDR3 is built from 17 residues. For the CDR3, the DNA is TGTGCCAGCAGGAAAGGCGACAGGGGGGTGTCTGGAAACACCATATATTTT. Protein: CASRKGDRGVSGNTIYF.

The chain recombines TRBV5-4 with TRBJ2-1; D is possibly TRBD2 (6 bases). Trimming took 4 bases from V and 10 from J, leaving 21 bases between them. The CDR3 runs to 15 residues. CDR1 is SGHNT and CDR2 is YYREEE in the germline V gene (reference sequence). The CDR3 bases are TGTGCCAGCAGCCCGGAGGGGTCAGGCCTAAGGGAGCAGTTCTTC. Protein product: CASSPEGSGLREQFF.

This chain connects TRBV5-6 to TRBJ1-2; D perhaps matches TRBD1 (6 bases). The CDR3 contains 15 residues. The germline V gene encodes CDR1 SGHDT and CDR2 YYEEEE. Between the trimmed V and J ends, which lost 0 bases and 4 bases, there was a span of 13 bases. The CDR3 bases are TGTGCCAGCAGCTTGGGCCAACAGGGCCTCTATGGCTACACCTTC. This codes for CASSLGQQGLYGYTF.

This chain connects TRBV6-1 to TRBJ2-5; D is ambiguous. The end of the DNA aligns better with TRBJ2-7, so the J call may be wrong. This CDR3 has 16 amino acids. CDR1 MNHNS and CDR2 SASEGT come from the germline V gene. CDR3 in DNA: TGTGCCAGCAGTGGTACCCTCCAGCGTGGTACCTACGAGCAGTACTTC. Translated: CASSGTLQRGTYEQYF.

The rearrangement uses TRBV19 and TRBJ1-2; unclear D gene. Between the trimmed V and J ends, which lost 3 bases and 0 bases, there was a span of 11 bases. The CDR3 loop spans 15 amino acids. Germline CDR1 and CDR2: LNHDA and SQIVND (reference sequence). The CDR3 DNA reads TGTGCCAGTAGTATCCCGGGGAAGTCTAACTATGGCTACACCTTC. Protein sequence: CASSIPGKSNYGYTF. The whole variable domain, remainder taken from reference TRBV19 and TRBJ1-2, is DGGITQSPKYLFRKEGQNVTLSCEQNLNHDAMYWYRQDPGQGLRLIYYSQIVNDFQKGDIAEGYSVSREKKESFPLTVTSAQKNPTAFYLCASSIPGKSNYGYTFGSGTRLTVV.

This clone has just one count. The V gene is TRBV7-9, the J gene TRBJ1-1, with unresolved D. V gave up 3 bases and J gave up 6 bases, with 11 bases separating them. This CDR3 has 13 amino acids. Germline V CDR1 and CDR2: SEHNR, FQNEAQ (reference sequence). The CDR3 here is CASSFTAAAEAFF. For the CDR3, the DNA is TGTGCCAGCAGCTTCACTGCGGCCGCTGAAGCTTTCTTT.

This chain links TRBV6-6 with TRBJ2-2; TRBD1 is a possible D gene (5 bases). The CDR3 runs 14 residues. Germline assignment: CDR1 MNHNY and CDR2 SVGAGI (reference sequence). V was shortened by 6 bases and J by 5 bases, with 13 bases between the two germline ends. The CDR3 spells CASRKGQGTGELFF. The CDR3 DNA is TGTGCCAGCAGGAAGGGGCAGGGAACCGGGGAGCTGTTTTTT.

This chain joins TRBV5-1 and TRBJ2-5, with TRBD1 matching 7 bases. The CDR3 is 15 amino acids. Trimming removed 4 bases from V and 5 bases from J; junction bases left unmatched: 11. Germline CDR1 reads SGHRS; CDR2 reads YFSETQ. Written as DNA, the CDR3 is TGCGCCAGCAGCCGTACAGGGGAAGTGGGCGAGACCCAGTACTTC. This gives the protein CASSRTGEVGETQYF.

In this sample, this clone turned up once. The V gene is TRBV9, the J gene TRBJ1-1; TRBD1 matches at 7 bases. The J segment lost 8 bases and the V segment lost 4 bases, leaving 14 bases of the junction unmatched. CDR1 and CDR2 from the germline V gene are SGDLS and YYNGEE. This CDR3 has 15 residues. The CDR3 DNA is TGTGCCAGCAGCCCGACAGGGCGGGACCAGGTGGAAGCTTTCTTT. It is translated as CASSPTGRDQVEAFF.

This clone was seen once. The rearrangement links TRBV5-1 to TRBJ1-1; no clear D. The germline gives CDR1 SGHRS, CDR2 YFSETQ. V gave up 0 bases and J gave up 1 base, with 10 bases separating them. CDR3 length equals 15 residues. The CDR3 loop reads CASSLVVGGNTEAFF. DNA for the CDR3: TGCGCCAGCAGCTTGGTAGTGGGAGGGAACACTGAAGCTTTCTTT.

This sequence joins TRBV19 and TRBJ2-6; D unresolved. Germline CDR1 and CDR2: LNHDA and SQIVND (reference sequence). V lost 7 bases and J 4 bases, leaving 8 bases between the germline ends. The CDR3 extends over 13 amino acids. The CDR3 DNA follows: TGTGCCAGTACCCCCCAGGGGGCCAACGTCCTGACTTTC. Translating it yields CASTPQGANVLTF.

The rearrangement joins TRBV25-1 to TRBJ2-7; D perhaps matches TRBD1 (6 bases). CDR3 length equals 13 residues. V lost 6 bases and J lost 2, with 11 bases in between. Germline V lookup: CDR1 MGHDK, CDR2 SYGVNS. CDR3 sequence reads: CASRGQTAYEQYF. The CDR3 DNA sequence: TGTGCCAGCAGAGGACAGACCGCCTACGAGCAGTACTTC.

The V gene is TRBV10-1, the J gene TRBJ2-7, with D possibly matching TRBD2 (5 bases). The V end lost 2 bases, the J end lost 11 bases, and 22 bases lay between the germline ends. The CDR3 length is 15 residues. CDR1 WNHNN and CDR2 SYGVQD come from the germline V gene (reference sequence). CDR3 sequence (DNA): TGCGCCAGCAGTGAGAATCGGGCGGGTTTCGGGAAAAAGTACTTC. It codes for CASSENRAGFGKKYF.

A few counts support this clone. The genes are TRBV5-1 and TRBJ2-1; the match to TRBD2 covers 10 bases. V lost 0 bases and J lost 9; bases outside the gene matches: 6. Germline CDR1 SGHRS, CDR2 YFSETQ. The CDR3 extends over 15 amino acids. The DNA of the CDR3 is TGCGCCAGCAGCTTGGAGCTAGCGGGAGAGGTTGAGCAGTTCTTC. Protein product: CASSLELAGEVEQFF. The entire variable domain, with the rest obtained from reference TRBV5-1 and TRBJ2-1, is as follows: KAGVTQTPRYLIKTRGQQVTLSCSPISGHRSVSWYQQTPGQGLQFLFEYFSETQRNKGNFPGRFSGRQFSNSRSEMNVSTLELGDSALYLCASSLELAGEVEQFFGPGTRLTVL.

The chain carries TRBV27 and TRBJ1-1; no definite D call. The CDR3 is made up of 16 amino acids. The V end lost 0 bases, the J end lost 0 bases, and 11 bases lay between the germline ends. The V gene's germline CDR1 is MNHEY and CDR2 SMNVEV (reference sequence). The CDR3 nucleotides are TGTGCCAGCAGTTTATCGTCAGGAGGGCTGAACACTGAAGCTTTCTTT. This translates into CASSLSSGGLNTEAFF.

This chain links TRBV2 with TRBJ2-7; D possibly corresponds to TRBD1 (6 bases). Germline values: CDR1 SNHLY, CDR2 FYNNEI. V lost 7 bases and J 5 bases, leaving 18 bases between the germline ends. This CDR3 is built from 14 residues. The CDR3 DNA follows: TGTGCCAGCACCGCCGGGACAAGGACTCACGAGCAGTACTTC. This sequence encodes CASTAGTRTHEQYF.

The V gene is TRBV5-1, the J gene TRBJ2-2, with D possibly matching TRBD1 (5 bases). Between the trimmed V and J ends, which lost 5 bases and 2 bases, there was a span of 13 bases. The CDR3 is 15 amino acids. CDR1 and CDR2 (germline): SGHRS, YFSETQ. CDR3 in amino acids: CASRTAGINTGELFF. CDR3 DNA sequence: TGCGCCAGCAGAACGGCAGGGATTAACACCGGGGAGCTGTTTTTT.

V usage is TRBV21-1 and J usage is TRBJ2-7; the table's D call of TRBD1 was not tested on the DNA. TRBV21-1 is labeled a pseudogene. The CDR3 has 14 residues. CDR3 bases: TGTGCCAGCAGCGATACAGGGAGAACCTACGAGCAGTACTTC. Translation: CASSDTGRTYEQYF.